The rows below give T cell receptor beta chains drawn from one sample of a study of CD8+ T cells in alopecia areata. The assay was immunoSEQ multiplex PCR, and TCRdb's table has in-frame clones only and misses some. Altogether around 20,000 clones are present, roughly three fifths being singletons, with the ten largest covering 3.5% to 5.5%. Sequenced: CD4+ Tregs sorted from blood. All receptors derive from a human donor with alopecia areata. The CDR3 runs from the conserved cysteine through the conserved F or W. D genes are given only for firm matches. Expanded clones are given a class, and other clones once, few, many or no size at all.

abundance,j_gene,v_gene,d_gene,CDR3nt,CDR3aa
.,TRBJ2-1,TRBV5-1,TRBD2,TGCGCCAGCACACGACAAATAGCGGGAGTTAGTGAGCAGTTCTTC,CASTRQIAGVSEQFF
.,TRBJ2-1,TRBV5-1,.,TGCGCCAGCAGCTACTACAATGAGCAGTTCTTC,CASSYYNEQFF
once,TRBJ2-1,TRBV2,TRBD2,TGTGCCAGCAGTGATCTTGGGTTACTAGCGGGCATGAGGGATGAGCAGTTCTTC,CASSDLGLLAGMRDEQFF
.,TRBJ2-3,TRBV4-1,.,TGCGCCAGCAGCCGAGGTCAGAGAGGGCAGTATTTT,CASSRGQRGQYF
.,TRBJ2-1,TRBV5-1,.,TGCGCCAGCAGCCTAATGCCGGGGGCGGACTACAATGAGCAGTTCTTC,CASSLMPGADYNEQFF
few,TRBJ2-1,TRBV7-2,TRBD1,TGTGCCAGCAGCTCCCCAGGGGGCAATCGGGTCTTC,CASSSPGGNRVF
.,TRBJ1-2,TRBV6-5,.,TGTGCCAGCAGTTACTCGAGGGCTTATGGCTACACCTTC,CASSYSRAYGYTF
.,TRBJ1-6,TRBV5-6,.,TGTGCCAGCAGCCTCACAGGGTTAAATTCACCCCTCCACTTT,CASSLTGLNSPLHF
.,TRBJ2-3,TRBV18,.,TGTGCCAGCTCACCACGAGGGGGAAGCACAGATACGCAGTATTTT,CASSPRGGSTDTQYF
.,TRBJ2-1,TRBV10-3,.,TGTGCCACCCGGTTCGGCCAGGGATTTAACAATGAGCAGTTCTTC,CATRFGQGFNNEQFF
.,TRBJ2-2,TRBV7-9,.,TGTGCCAGCAGCTTTCAAGCGGCGAACACCGGGGAGCTGTTTTTT,CASSFQAANTGELFF
.,TRBJ2-3,TRBV27,.,TGTGCCAGCAGTCGAACAGGAGTAGTGACAGATACGCAGTATTTT,CASSRTGVVTDTQYF
few,TRBJ2-6,TRBV7-3,TRBD1,TGTGCCAGCAGCTTAAGGTTTAGGGGACAGGGAACTCAATGTCGTTTTTCTGGGGCCAACGTCCTGACTTTC,CASSLRFRGQGTQCRFSGANVLTF
few,TRBJ1-6,TRBV6-6,TRBD1,TGTGCCAGCAGTGGGACAGGGAAAAATTCACCCCTCCACTTT,CASSGTGKNSPLHF
.,TRBJ2-1,TRBV7-9,.,TGTGCCAGCAGCTTAACGGGCGGGTTTAGCTCCTACAATGAGCAGTTCTTC,CASSLTGGFSSYNEQFF
.,TRBJ2-7,TRBV29-1,TRBD2,TGCAGCGCCAAGTCCACTAGCGGGACCTACGAGCAGTACTTC,CSAKSTSGTYEQYF
.,TRBJ2-7,TRBV2,.,TGTGCCAGCAGGCCAGACAGGGAGGTGGCGCAGTACTTC,CASRPDREVAQYF
.,TRBJ2-4,TRBV6-6,.,TGTGCCAGCCGAGAGCGGAACATTCAGTACTTC,CASRERNIQYF
.,TRBJ2-7,TRBV10-3,TRBD1,TGTGCCATCAGTGAGGACAGGGTCGATGACGAGCAGTACTTC,CAISEDRVDDEQYF
.,TRBJ1-2,TRBV29-1,.,TGCAGCGTTGCCCGGGACGGACGTTCCGACACCTTC,CSVARDGRSDTF
.,TRBJ2-3,TRBV29-1,.,TGCAGCGTTGAAGACCCCGGACGGTCCTATACGCAGTATTTT,CSVEDPGRSYTQYF
.,TRBJ1-5,TRBV6-6,TRBD1,TGTGCCAGCAGGGTCAGGGACAGCAGCAATCAGCCCCAGCATTTT,CASRVRDSSNQPQHF
.,TRBJ2-1,TRBV10-1,.,TGCGCCAGCAGGGCAACAGGGAACTATGAGCAGTTCTTC,CASRATGNYEQFF
few,TRBJ2-2,TRBV4-3,.,TGCGCCAGCAGCCAAGATGTCCAGTACACCGGGGAGCTGTTTTTT,CASSQDVQYTGELFF
few,TRBJ1-2,TRBV6-5,.,TGTGCCAGCCGTAGGGGCAGGGGCGTCTATGGCTACACCTTC,CASRRGRGVYGYTF
few,TRBJ2-7,TRBV28,.,TGTGCCAGCAGGCCGTCCCGGGACACCCAAACCTACGAGCAGTACTTC,CASRPSRDTQTYEQYF
.,TRBJ2-5,TRBV9,.,TGTGCCAGCAGCGCCCCCCTCACAGAGACCCAGTACTTC,CASSAPLTETQYF
.,TRBJ2-3,TRBV7-2,TRBD2,TGTGCCAGCAGCTGGGGGGTAGCGGGAGTTTTGGATACGCAGTATTTT,CASSWGVAGVLDTQYF
.,TRBJ2-7,TRBV18,.,TGTGCCAGCTCCGATAAACAGGGACCGCCCTACGAGCAGTACTTC,CASSDKQGPPYEQYF
once,TRBJ1-1,TRBV5-1,TRBD1,TGCGCCAGCAGCTTGGCAGGGGGTTACACTGAAGCTTTCTTT,CASSLAGGYTEAFF
few,TRBJ2-5,TRBV7-2,.,TGTGCCAGCAGCGATCTCGGGACCCAAGAGACCCAGTACTTC,CASSDLGTQETQYF
few,TRBJ2-5,TRBV2,.,TGTGCCAGCAGTTCGGGGGGCGGGGAGACCCAGTACTTC,CASSSGGGETQYF
.,TRBJ1-4,TRBV25-1,.,TGTGCCAGCAGGGACAGCGGAAAAGGGACTAATGAAAAACTGTTTTTT,CASRDSGKGTNEKLFF
.,TRBJ2-7,TRBV10-3,.,TGTGCCATCATGGGTGGTTCCGGGAACTACGAGCAGTACTTC,CAIMGGSGNYEQYF
.,TRBJ1-2,TRBV28,.,TGTGCCAGCACCCTGGGGGCGACCAACTATGGCTACACCTTC,CASTLGATNYGYTF
.,TRBJ1-2,TRBV2,.,TGTGCCAGCAGTGTGTTCCAAACATTCTATGGCTACACCTTC,CASSVFQTFYGYTF
few,TRBJ1-5,TRBV10-3,TRBD1,TGTGCCATCAGGGCCGGGACAGATAGCAATCAGCCCCAGCATTTT,CAIRAGTDSNQPQHF
.,TRBJ1-5,TRBV4-1,.,TGCGCCAGCAGCCAAGACGGGACGGGCTACAATCAGCCCCAGCATTTT,CASSQDGTGYNQPQHF
.,TRBJ2-7,TRBV30,TRBD1,TGTGCCTGGAGTGTGAGGGGGCGGTTCTCCTACGAGCAGTACTTC,CAWSVRGRFSYEQYF
.,TRBJ1-2,TRBV5-1,TRBD1,TGCGCCAGCAGCTACCAGACAGGGGGCGGTAATGGCTACACCTTC,CASSYQTGGGNGYTF
.,TRBJ2-1,TRBV5-4,TRBD1,TGTGCCAGCAGCTCATACAGGGGGCGCGACTACAATGAGCAGTTCTTC,CASSSYRGRDYNEQFF
.,TRBJ1-5,TRBV30,.,TGTGCCTGGAGTACAGACAGGAATGATCAGCCCCAGCATTTT,CAWSTDRNDQPQHF
.,TRBJ1-5,TRBV6-1,.,TGTGCCAGCATCCGAAGCGGGGGTAGCAATCAGCCCCAGCATTTT,CASIRSGGSNQPQHF
.,TRBJ2-4,TRBV29-1,.,TGCAGCGTTCAGGTTCACAAAAACATTCAGTACTTC,CSVQVHKNIQYF
.,TRBJ2-7,TRBV28,TRBD1,TGTGCCAGCAGTGATCCGGGACAGGGCCTCTACGAGCAGTACTTC,CASSDPGQGLYEQYF
.,TRBJ2-7,TRBV18,.,TGTGCCAGCTCACTCAGGGTCACCACCTACGAGCAGTACTTC,CASSLRVTTYEQYF
.,TRBJ1-2,TRBV7-9,.,TGTGCCAGCAGCTTCGTCGGACAGAACTATGGCTACACCTTC,CASSFVGQNYGYTF
large,TRBJ2-3,TRBV7-9,.,TGTGCCAGCAGCCCCGGCCCCGGTACGCAGTATTTT,CASSPGPGTQYF